This T cell receptor (beta chain) came from a study of blood T cell repertoires in COVID-19. Study processing details: Estimated nucleated cell counts came from reference gene primer amplification. Assay: immunoSEQ multiplex PCR; the TCRdb copy retains only in-frame clones and omits some. That table gives V, J and clone size, and the DNA gave D and trimming. This sample carries some 130,000 clones, approximately 87% of them seen once, and the ten largest clones take 3.6%. V lost 0 bases, J lost 5 bases, and 12 bases lay in between. This CDR3 contains 14 residues. CDR1 and CDR2 from the germline V gene are SGHRS and YFSETQ.

The sequence came from a woman aged 60-75 years with acute or convalescent COVID-19. Sequencing was performed on peripheral blood. This chain connects TRBV5-1 to TRBJ2-7; the D gene is possibly TRBD2 (6 bases). The CDR3 DNA reads TGCGCCAGCAGCTTGGATCCCCTAGCGAACGAGCAGTACTTC. This encodes CASSLDPLANEQYF.